The 29 T cell receptor beta chains given below trace back to one sample, sequenced in a study of T cells expressing NK-cell markers. Reprocessing the 5' RACE reads, TCRdb reports a single entry for every CDR3 protein and omits DNA. The repertoire shows around 15,000 distinct CDR3 sequences; the top ten hold 59%. Sequencing used blood T cells: a sorted CD56 or NKG2C T cell subset, CD4+ or CD8+ T cells, or bulk PBMC T cells (not recorded which). These receptors were collected from a man between 18 and 69 years old in good health.

The chain recombines TRBV12-3 or TRBV12-4 with TRBJ2-7; the D call from TCRdb, TRBD2, cannot be confirmed without DNA. The CDR3 loop spans 13 amino acids. CDR3 protein: CASSRTVSYEQYF.

The chain links TRBV7-7 to TRBJ2-2; TCRdb reports TRBD1, a call that lacks DNA to check it against. The CDR3 runs 18 residues. Looked up from germline, CDR1 is SSHAT and CDR2 is FNYEAQ (reference sequence). The CDR3 sequence: CASSLNAGQGGPTGELFF.

The chain is built from TRBV7-7 and TRBJ2-5. CDR3 length equals 13 residues. Germline assignment: CDR1 SSHAT and CDR2 FNYEAQ (reference sequence). The CDR3 reads CASSLVWEETQYF.

The chain recombines TRBV19 with TRBJ2-7; TCRdb's D gene call, TRBD1, goes unchecked for lack of DNA. In germline, CDR1 is LNHDA, CDR2 SQIVND (reference sequence). The CDR3 extends over 16 amino acids. This CDR3 is CASSPTPGTGAYEQYF.

This chain connects TRBV12-3 or TRBV12-4 to TRBJ1-1. The CDR3 runs to 13 residues. This chain's CDR3 is CASSYTSPTEAFF.

The genes are TRBV12-3 or TRBV12-4 and TRBJ2-1. CDR3 length: 15 residues. This CDR3 is CASTPSGSTYNEQFF.

The chain carries TRBV5-1 and TRBJ2-6. Germline V CDR1 and CDR2: SGHRS, YFSETQ. This CDR3 spans 16 amino acids. The CDR3 spells CASSLEGSSGANVLTF.

The chain uses TRBV15 and TRBJ2-3; TCRdb calls TRBD1, which cannot be checked without DNA. The CDR3 sequence is 15 residues long. Germline CDR1 LNHNV, CDR2 YYDKDF (reference sequence). CDR3 sequence: CATSRDLQGADTQYF.

The V and J genes are TRBV29-1 and TRBJ1-5; TCRdb selects TRBD1, and the lack of DNA leaves this call unchecked. This CDR3 has 13 residues. Germline V gives CDR1 SQVTM, CDR2 ANQGSEA. The CDR3 protein is CSVSTGFYQPQHF.

The chain employs TRBV20-1 and TRBJ2-1; TCRdb designates TRBD2, a call that cannot be tested without DNA. The germline gives CDR1 DFQATT, CDR2 SNEGSKA (reference sequence). The CDR3 sequence is 15 residues long. The CDR3 protein is CSARSGRARDNEQFF.

The V call is TRBV7-8, the J call TRBJ2-2; checking the TCRdb D call of TRBD1 is not possible without DNA. CDR1 is SGHVS and CDR2 is FQNEAQ in the germline V gene. The CDR3 is 13 amino acids. CDR3 protein: CASSARGSGELFF.

The chain is built from TRBV7-6 and TRBJ2-5; the TRBD2 assignment by TCRdb is unverifiable without DNA. Germline V lookup: CDR1 SGHVS, CDR2 FNYEAQ. This CDR3 is 16 amino acids long. The CDR3 sequence: CASSLVSSGSQETQYF.

This chain joins TRBV5-1 and TRBJ2-5; TCRdb's D call of TRBD2 is untestable without DNA. CDR1 is SGHRS and CDR2 is YFSETQ in the germline V gene. The CDR3 runs to 14 residues. The CDR3 sequence: CASKVLAAQETQYF. Variable domain in full (rest from reference TRBV5-1 and TRBJ2-5): KAGVTQTPRYLIKTRGQQVTLSCSPISGHRSVSWYQQTPGQGLQFLFEYFSETQRNKGNFPGRFSGRQFSNSRSEMNVSTLELGDSALYLCASKVLAAQETQYFGPGTRLLVL.

The J gene is TRBJ1-1, the V gene TRBV29-1; checking the TCRdb D call of TRBD1 is not possible without DNA. CDR1 is SQVTM, CDR2 ANQGSEA, per germline. The CDR3 covers 13 residues. The CDR3 protein is CSVTRQGNTEAFF.

The rearrangement uses TRBV11-2 and TRBJ2-6; lacking DNA, the TRBD1 call made by TCRdb goes unchecked. The CDR3 is 15 amino acids. CDR1 is SGHAT and CDR2 is FQNNGV in the germline V gene. CDR3 sequence: CASSRPGAGANVLTF.

This rearrangement joins TRBV14 to TRBJ2-1; the TRBD1 assignment by TCRdb is unverifiable without DNA. CDR1 is SGHDN, CDR2 FVKESK, per germline. The CDR3 totals 16 residues. CDR3 in amino acids: CASSSEGVVGYNEQFF.

The chain is built from TRBV12-3 or TRBV12-4 and TRBJ2-7; TCRdb's assignment of TRBD2 cannot be checked, as there is no DNA. The CDR3 totals 14 residues. The CDR3 is CASSFNGRDYEQYF.

The CDR3 here is CSAILAGWGDTQYF. The chain has TRBV20-1 and TRBJ2-3; the D call from TCRdb, TRBD2, cannot be confirmed without DNA. Germline V CDR1 and CDR2: DFQATT, SNEGSKA (reference sequence). CDR3 length: 14 amino acids.

The chain has TRBV7-6 and TRBJ1-6; TCRdb indicates TRBD1, and absent DNA this call remains unverified. The CDR3 runs to 15 residues. Germline V CDR1 and CDR2: SGHVS, FNYEAQ. The CDR3 sequence is CASSSGQGFNSPLHF.

CDR3 region: CASSYLRAAQYF. The chain employs TRBV6-2 or TRBV6-3 and TRBJ2-3. The germline CDR1 and CDR2 sequences are MNHEY and SVGEGT. This CDR3 has 12 residues.

The rearrangement joins TRBV2 to TRBJ1-1. Germline CDR1 reads SNHLY; CDR2 reads FYNNEI. This CDR3 has 13 residues. CDR3 sequence reads: CASSDRSNTEAFF.

The chain has TRBV12-3 or TRBV12-4 and TRBJ1-1; checking the TCRdb D call of TRBD1 is not possible without DNA. This CDR3 is 14 amino acids long. CDR3 sequence: CASSFLQGSTEAFF.

This chain connects TRBV7-9 to TRBJ1-5; TCRdb indicates TRBD1, and absent DNA this call remains unverified. This CDR3 is built from 15 residues. The V gene's germline CDR1 is SEHNR and CDR2 FQNEAQ (reference sequence). CDR3 region: CASSLGRGGNQPQHF.

This chain joins TRBV20-1 and TRBJ2-7; TCRdb's D call, TRBD2, is unchecked because there is no DNA. There are 18 residues in the CDR3. The germline V gene encodes CDR1 DFQATT and CDR2 SNEGSKA (reference sequence). This CDR3 is CSARAPGLAGGSSYEQYF.

The V and J genes are TRBV18 and TRBJ1-1; TCRdb gives TRBD1 as the D gene, but with no DNA this cannot be confirmed. Germline assignment: CDR1 KGHSH and CDR2 LQKENI. The CDR3 runs 15 residues. CDR3 sequence reads: CASSLNKRGNTEAFF.

The chain recombines TRBV28 with TRBJ2-1; the D call from TCRdb, TRBD2, cannot be confirmed without DNA. The CDR3 extends over 17 amino acids. The germline V gene encodes CDR1 MDHEN and CDR2 SYDVKM. This CDR3 is CASSLSLLAVDYNEQFF.

The rearrangement links TRBV27 to TRBJ2-1; lacking DNA, the TRBD2 call made by TCRdb goes unchecked. Germline CDR1 is MNHEY and CDR2 is SMNVEV (reference sequence). CDR3 size: 15 residues. CDR3 residues: CASSFGLAGMNEQFF.

V is TRBV28 and J is TRBJ1-2; TCRdb selects TRBD1, and the lack of DNA leaves this call unchecked. The CDR3 is 15 residues long. Germline CDR1 is MDHEN and CDR2 is SYDVKM. The CDR3 sequence: CASSSGTGGRYGYTF.

V usage is TRBV6-5 and J usage is TRBJ1-1; TCRdb lists TRBD1, though no DNA is available to test this call. CDR1 is MNHEY and CDR2 is SVGAGI in the germline V gene. The CDR3 has 14 residues. The CDR3 spells CASSYSGTNTEAFF.